The 30 T cell receptor beta chains below come from one sample, sequenced in a study of T cells in Graves' hyperthyroidism and ophthalmopathy. The source material, RNA transcripts, was used to amplify TCR beta CDR3 regions. The primer set for the first-round RT-PCR of the TCR CDR3 was HTBI. Via MiXCR, TCRdb re-called the multiplex PCR reads, giving one row per CDR3 protein. The sample gives roughly 400,000 distinct CDR3 sequences, more than 20% of which show up once; more than 60% is in the top ten. Sequenced sample: blood. These TCRs come from a man aged 45-65 years with Graves' hyperthyroidism.

This clonotype was observed a handful of times. The V and J genes are TRBV5-1 and TRBJ2-1, with 7 nucleotides matching TRBD2. The germline gives CDR1 SGHRS, CDR2 YFSETQ. J was trimmed by 6 bases and V by 8 bases; bases with no gene match: 11. This CDR3 comprises 14 residues. The CDR3 region is CASRTSEPSNEQFF. Written as DNA, the CDR3 is TGCGCCAGTAGAACTAGCGAACCAAGCAATGAGCAGTTCTTC. Looking up the rest from reference TRBV5-1 and TRBJ2-1 gives the full variable domain: KAGVTQTPRYLIKTRGQQVTLSCSPISGHRSVSWYQQTPGQGLQFLFEYFSETQRNKGNFPGRFSGRQFSNSRSEMNVSTLELGDSALYLCASRTSEPSNEQFFGPGTRLTVL.

This clonotype was seen a handful of times. The V call is TRBV5-1, the J call TRBJ1-6; the D is unclear. This CDR3 is 14 amino acids long. V was pared by 4 bases and J by 9 bases, with 14 bases between. Germline V gene data show CDR1 as SGHRS and CDR2 as YFSETQ. This CDR3 is CASSPGLVSSPLHF. The CDR3 bases are TGCGCCAGCAGCCCGGGTCTCGTTAGTTCACCCCTCCACTTT.

This clonotype has just a few counts. The rearrangement joins TRBV14 to TRBJ1-1; D remains ambiguous. V was pared by 4 bases and J by 10 bases, with 13 bases between. The germline V gene encodes CDR1 SGHDN and CDR2 FVKESK. This CDR3 spans 12 amino acids. CDR3 residues: CASSPNRARAFF. The CDR3 nucleotides read TGTGCCAGCAGCCCAAACAGAGCGAGAGCTTTCTTT.

This clonotype was seen a single time. A much larger clone differs from this one at a single base, so this may be a read error. V usage is TRBV12-3 or TRBV12-4 and J usage is TRBJ2-1; 8 bases are shared with TRBD1. This CDR3 has 16 residues. The CDR3: CASSPMTGVSYNEQSF. The CDR3, as DNA: TGTGCCAGCAGTCCAATGACAGGGGTGTCCTACAATGAGCAGTCCTTC.

This clonotype was found many times. The chain couples TRBV11-3 to TRBJ2-3; 8 nucleotides line up with TRBD2. CDR1 and CDR2 (germline): SGHNT, YENEEA. J lost 5 bases, V lost 2 bases, and 6 bases had no gene match. This CDR3 contains 15 residues. The CDR3, as DNA: TGTGCCAGCAGCTTAACTAGCGGATTCCTAGATACGCAGTATTTT. It translates to CASSLTSGFLDTQYF.

J is TRBJ1-3 and V is TRBV12-3 or TRBV12-4, with 7 nucleotides matching TRBD1. The CDR3 sequence is 15 residues long. After removal of 5 bases from V and 4 bases from J, the junction contained 8 bases not matched to a gene. This CDR3 is CASSRRTGVGNTIYF. The CDR3, as DNA: TGTGCCAGCAGTCGCCGAACAGGGGTCGGAAACACCATATATTTT.

J is TRBJ1-1 and V is TRBV20-1; D is undetermined. The CDR3 has 11 residues. Germline CDR1 reads DFQATT; CDR2 reads SNEGSKA (reference sequence). V gave up 0 bases and J gave up 3 bases, with 2 bases separating them. The CDR3 nucleotides read TGCAGTGCTAGAGACTACACTGAAGCTTTCTTT. This translates into CSARDYTEAFF.

This clonotype was observed a handful of times. The chain employs TRBV6-5 and TRBJ2-7; 11 positions agree with TRBD1. Germline V lookup: CDR1 MNHEY, CDR2 SVGAGI. The CDR3 spans 15 residues. Germline trimming cut 1 base from V and 5 bases from J; bases unmatched to any gene: 4. The CDR3 sequence is CASSYWGQGVDEQYF. CDR3 nucleotide sequence: TGTGCCAGCAGTTACTGGGGACAGGGGGTCGACGAGCAGTACTTC.

This clonotype showed up many times. The genes are TRBV11-2 and TRBJ2-7; no clear D. The V end was cut by 0 bases, the J end by 6 bases, with 12 bases between. The CDR3 spans 14 residues. Germline CDR1 and CDR2: SGHAT and FQNNGV. This chain's CDR3 is CASSLELRGSEQYF. The CDR3, as DNA: TGTGCCAGCAGCTTAGAGTTAAGAGGAAGCGAGCAGTACTTC.

The table lists this clonotype with a few counts. The chain combines TRBV9 with TRBJ2-1; 10 bases map to TRBD1. Germline assignment: CDR1 SGDLS and CDR2 YYNGEE. Losses at the gene ends were 3 bases for V and 2 bases for J; bases not matched to a gene: 11. The CDR3 has 18 residues. CDR3 in amino acids: CASSDPPGGQGAYNEQFF. The DNA for the CDR3 is TGTGCCAGCAGCGACCCCCCCGGCGGACAGGGGGCCTACAATGAGCAGTTCTTC.

V usage is TRBV5-6 and J usage is TRBJ2-5, with a weak D call TRBD2 (5 bases). Trimming took off 3 bases at V and 13 bases at J, with 13 bases between the two ends. Germline values: CDR1 SGHDT, CDR2 YYEEEE. The CDR3 runs to 11 residues. The CDR3, as DNA: TGTGCCAGCAGCTCCGCGGGCAGTTTGTACTTC. Encoded protein: CASSSAGSLYF.

This sequence joins TRBV5-4 and TRBJ2-7; tentatively, D is TRBD1 (6 bases). This CDR3 comprises 14 residues. V gave up 0 bases and J gave up 6 bases, with 13 bases separating them. Germline V gives CDR1 SGHNT, CDR2 YYREEE (reference sequence). This chain's CDR3 is CASSLEAGGAEQYF. CDR3 DNA sequence: TGTGCCAGCAGCTTGGAGGCTGGGGGCGCCGAGCAGTACTTC.

This clonotype occurred a few times. The CDR3 spells CASSLWGTSDNEQFF. CDR3 nucleotides: TGTGCCAGCAGCTTGTGGGGGACTAGTGACAATGAGCAGTTCTTC. The V call is TRBV5-6, the J call TRBJ2-1; TRBD2 aligns across 8 bases. This CDR3 has 15 residues. Germline V gives CDR1 SGHDT, CDR2 YYEEEE. J was trimmed by 5 bases and V by 1 base; bases with no gene match: 5. The full variable domain, completed using reference TRBV5-6 and TRBJ2-1, is DAGVTQSPTHLIKTRGQQVTLRCSPKSGHDTVSWYQQALGQGPQFIFQYYEEEERQRGNFPDRFSGHQFPNYSSELNVNALLLGDSALYLCASSLWGTSDNEQFFGPGTRLTVL.

This clonotype appeared a few times. This chain joins TRBV6-5 and TRBJ2-1, with no clear D. The CDR3 contains 14 residues. Trimming stripped 0 bases from V and 4 bases from J, with 7 bases between. In germline, CDR1 is MNHEY, CDR2 SVGAGI. CDR3 protein: CASSYSSNYNEQFF. The CDR3 DNA reads TGTGCCAGCAGTTACTCGAGTAATTACAATGAGCAGTTCTTC.

V usage is TRBV20-1 and J usage is TRBJ2-7, with D maybe TRBD2 (6 bases). Trimming took 3 bases from V and 5 from J, leaving 14 bases between them. Looked up from germline, CDR1 is DFQATT and CDR2 is SNEGSKA (reference sequence). This CDR3 has 13 amino acids. The CDR3 reads CSARPGLLDEQYF. The CDR3 coding sequence is TGCAGTGCTAGGCCGGGACTTCTTGACGAGCAGTACTTC.

This chain joins TRBV6-1 and TRBJ1-1; D call uncertain. The CDR3 runs 13 residues. V lost 8 bases and J 7 bases, leaving 17 bases between the germline ends. Germline CDR1 is MNHNS and CDR2 is SASEGT. The CDR3 region has the DNA TGTGCCAGCCACCGAGGGAGGTGGCGTGAAGCTTTCTTT. Translated, it gives CASHRGRWREAFF.

The chain uses TRBV29-1 and TRBJ2-7, with D possibly TRBD2 on 6 matching bases. Germline CDR1 reads SQVTM; CDR2 reads ANQGSEA. This CDR3 has 14 residues. Trimming took 6 bases from V and 0 from J, leaving 15 bases between them. Written as DNA, the CDR3 is TGCAGCGTGGATTCTACTAGCACCTCCTACGAGCAGTACTTC. This gives the protein CSVDSTSTSYEQYF.

V is TRBV15 and J is TRBJ1-1; TRBD1 is a possible D gene (6 bases). This CDR3 has 14 amino acids. Trimming took off 1 base at V and 2 bases at J, with 8 bases between the two ends. Germline V gene sequence: CDR1 LNHNV, CDR2 YYDKDF (reference sequence). The CDR3 DNA reads as TGTGCCACCAGCAGAGCCGGGGGCAACACTGAAGCTTTCTTT. It yields the protein CATSRAGGNTEAFF.

In its sample, this clonotype was seen a few times. The chain joins TRBV29-1 to TRBJ2-2, with 7 bases aligning to TRBD2. This CDR3 has 14 amino acids. Trimming cost V 3 bases and J 5 bases; bases outside gene matches: 6. From germline, CDR1 is SQVTM and CDR2 ANQGSEA. The CDR3 nucleotides read TGCAGCGTTGATACCGGTAGCGGGACCGGGGAGCTGTTTTTT. Amino acids: CSVDTGSGTGELFF.

This clonotype was recorded a few times. DNA of the CDR3: TGCAGCGTTTGGGGTAGCGGGAGTTATGAGCAGTTCTTC. The encoded protein is CSVWGSGSYEQFF. The chain recombines TRBV29-1 with TRBJ2-1; 9 nucleotides match TRBD2. Germline-derived CDR1 and CDR2 are SQVTM and ANQGSEA. V lost 5 bases, J lost 8 bases, and 7 bases stayed unmatched. CDR3 size: 13 residues.

The chain uses TRBV28 and TRBJ1-4, with D unclear. Germline assignment: CDR1 MDHEN and CDR2 SYDVKM. CDR3 length equals 15 residues. With 4 bases removed from V and 6 bases from J, the gap between germline ends came to 15 bases. CDR3: CASSSDLGRYEKLFF. CDR3 coding DNA: TGTGCCAGCAGTTCGGACCTAGGACGTTATGAAAAACTGTTTTTT.

The rearrangement joins TRBV30 to TRBJ2-3; TRBD1 might be the D (6 bases). CDR1 and CDR2 (germline): GTSNPN, SVGIG (reference sequence). CDR3 length: 16 residues. V dropped 1 base and J dropped 1 base, with 15 bases sitting between them. The CDR3 loop is CAWSAQTGKRTDTQYF. CDR3 nucleotide sequence: TGTGCCTGGAGTGCCCAGACAGGAAAACGCACAGATACGCAGTATTTT.

This clonotype was seen only a few times. The chain carries TRBV28 and TRBJ2-7; TRBD1 matches 9 bases. This CDR3 has 15 amino acids. Trimming took 3 bases from V and 2 from J; bases not matched to a gene: 5. CDR1 and CDR2 from the germline V gene are MDHEN and SYDVKM. The CDR3 DNA is TGTGCCAGCAGTTTGGACAGGGGTCCGGCCTACGAGCAGTACTTC. Protein product: CASSLDRGPAYEQYF.

This clonotype was recorded a few times. This chain uses TRBV20-1 with TRBJ2-6, with D perhaps TRBD1 (5 bases). The CDR3 loop spans 15 amino acids. Between the trimmed V and J ends, which lost 3 bases and 0 bases, there was a span of 9 bases. CDR1 is DFQATT, CDR2 SNEGSKA, per germline (reference sequence). CDR3 sequence reads: CSARDTDSGANVLTF. Here the CDR3 DNA reads TGCAGTGCTAGGGACACCGACTCTGGGGCCAACGTCCTGACTTTC.

This clonotype appeared many times. The genes are TRBV2 and TRBJ1-2; D is undetermined. The V gene's germline CDR1 is SNHLY and CDR2 FYNNEI. With 3 bases removed from V and 2 bases from J, the gap between germline ends came to 4 bases. The CDR3 contains 12 residues. CDR3 DNA: TGTGCCAGCAGTGACCCCAACTATGGCTACACCTTC. This translates into CASSDPNYGYTF. Looking up the rest from reference TRBV2 and TRBJ1-2 gives the full variable domain: EPEVTQTPSHQVTQMGQEVILRCVPISNHLYFYWYRQILGQKVEFLVSFYNNEISEKSEIFDDQFSVERPDGSNFTLKIRSTKLEDSAMYFCASSDPNYGYTFGSGTRLTVV.

The CDR3: CASSYRVSGANVLTF. The CDR3 DNA reads as TGTGCCAGCAGTTACAGGGTATCTGGGGCCAACGTCCTGACTTTC. V usage is TRBV6-5 and J usage is TRBJ2-6; D gene ambiguous. Germline-derived CDR1 and CDR2 are MNHEY and SVGAGI. Trimming removed 2 bases at V and 1 base at J, with 6 bases between. This CDR3 has 15 residues.

This clonotype was counted at least ten times. V gene TRBV18 combines with J gene TRBJ2-1; D is unresolved. The CDR3 has 14 residues. Germline lookup yields CDR1 KGHSH and CDR2 LQKENI. V lost 6 bases and J lost 2, with 11 bases in between. DNA for the CDR3: TGTGCCAGCTCTTCAAACGGCCCCTACAATGAGCAGTTCTTC. Translated: CASSSNGPYNEQFF.

This clonotype was detected many times. The chain carries TRBV7-6 and TRBJ2-1; TRBD2 agrees at 10 bases. Trimming at V came to 1 base and at J to 8 bases, leaving 5 bases not matched to a gene. The CDR3 consists of 15 residues. Germline CDR1 reads SGHVS; CDR2 reads FNYEAQ. This CDR3 reads CASSLGAGGPDEQFF. CDR3 nucleotides: TGTGCCAGCAGCTTAGGAGCGGGAGGGCCTGATGAGCAGTTCTTC.

V and J are TRBV30 and TRBJ2-3; D might be TRBD1 (6 bases). V dropped 6 bases and J dropped 6 bases, with 16 bases sitting between them. The germline V gene has CDR1 GTSNPN and CDR2 SVGIG (reference sequence). The CDR3 has 13 residues. The CDR3 protein is CACPRGSSDTQYF. The CDR3 nucleotides are TGTGCCTGCCCTAGGGGGTCCTCCGATACGCAGTATTTT.

This chain uses TRBV12-3 or TRBV12-4 with TRBJ2-3; 7 positions match TRBD2. The CDR3 loop spans 15 amino acids. V trimming: 5 bases; J trimming: 0 bases; junction bases outside the gene matches: 5. Written as DNA, the CDR3 is TGTGCCAGCAGTCCTCTTAGCGGGAGCACAGATACGCAGTATTTT. It specifies CASSPLSGSTDTQYF.